These T cell receptor beta chains were read from a single sample in a study of memory CD4+ T cells and cytomegalovirus serostatus. Data came from immunoSEQ multiplex PCR; TCRdb stores just in-frame clones and leaves some out. The sample contains about 40,000 clones, around 75% of which appear only once. What was sequenced was memory CD4+ T cells from blood. The receptors stem from an adult in good health and CMV-seronegative. Each CDR3 is given without its conserved first and last residue.

v_call	j_call	cdr3_aa
TRBV14	TRBJ2-5	ASSDPPVETQY
TRBV1	TRBJ2-3	TSSQDDRGPGTDTQY
TRBV5-1	TRBJ2-7	ASSTARQGPAEQY
TRBV6-1	TRBJ1-6	ASRGEGQSPLH
TRBV19	TRBJ1-3	ASSISPGQGNTIY
TRBV6-6	TRBJ2-5	ASSDQDYVETQY
TRBV5-1	TRBJ1-1	ASKQGATPEAF
TRBV30	TRBJ1-6	AWNIGHPSSPLH
TRBV19	TRBJ2-2	ASMVAGVYTGELF
TRBV15	TRBJ2-1	ATSPRGGVSGGYNEQF